Following are 2 T cell receptor beta chains from one sample sequenced in a study of blood T cell repertoires in COVID-19. The table came from immunoSEQ multiplex PCR; TCRdb's copy has only in-frame clones and leaves some out. The data contain 55,000 to 90,000 clones, more than 70% of them singletons. Sequences were obtained from peripheral blood. These receptors originate from a woman older than 75 with active or convalescent COVID-19.

V and J are TRBV7-3 and TRBJ2-1, with D unclear. The CDR3 spans 13 residues. V lost 3 bases, J lost 5 bases, and 8 bases lay in between. Germline CDR1 reads SGHTA; CDR2 reads FQGTGA. The CDR3 spells CASSFDNHNEQFF. The CDR3 DNA reads as TGTGCCAGCAGCTTCGACAACCACAATGAGCAGTTCTTC.

CDR3 coding DNA: TGTGCTAGTGGTTTGGCTCTAGGACAAGTTGGCTACACCTTC. This gives the protein CASGLALGQVGYTF. The genes are TRBV12-5 and TRBJ1-2, with D tentatively TRBD1 (5 bases). The CDR3 sequence is 14 residues long. Germline V gene sequence: CDR1 LGHNT, CDR2 FRNRAP. The V and J ends lost 1 base and 7 bases respectively, with 13 bases between them.